This is a list of T cell receptor beta chains from one sample in a study of PD-L1 blockade in urothelial cancer. Clones were sequenced by immunoSEQ multiplex PCR, and TCRdb holds only the in-frame ones, with some missing. The table lists 95,000 to 130,000 clones, around 89% of them singletons. Sequenced material: PBMCs, taken around atezolizumab (anti-PD-L1) treatment. The receptor set was obtained from a man aged 55 to 70 with urothelial cancer. Both conserved end residues are part of each CDR3. A D gene is named only where the DNA matches it firmly. Expanded clones get a size class; other rows say once, few or many, or leave the size out.

TRBV2	TRBJ2-2	-	TRBD1	TGTGCCAGCAGACCAACCGGGACAGGGGTTGTTGGCGGGGAGCTGTTTTTT	CASRPTGTGVVGGELFF
TRBV9	TRBJ2-3	-	-	TGTGCCAGCAGCGTCCGGGGCACAGATACGCAGTATTTT	CASSVRGTDTQYF
TRBV11-1	TRBJ2-2	once	TRBD2	TGTGCCAGCAGTTTAAGCGGGATCGCCGGGGAGCTGTTTTTT	CASSLSGIAGELFF
TRBV28	TRBJ2-7	-	-	TGTGCCAGCAGTCTGGGTCGTAGGGGCGAGCAGTACTTC	CASSLGRRGEQYF
TRBV27	TRBJ1-1	-	-	TGTGCCAGCAGCCTTCCACGGGGTGAAGCTTTCTTT	CASSLPRGEAFF
TRBV7-2	TRBJ2-5	-	-	TGTGCCAGCAGCTTAGAACAGGGAAGGGAGACCCAGTACTTC	CASSLEQGRETQYF
TRBV7-2	TRBJ1-1	-	-	TGTGCCAGCACCATAGTCGGGGGAAACACTGAAGCTTTCTTT	CASTIVGGNTEAFF
TRBV21-1	TRBJ1-2	-	-	TGTGCCAGCAGCAAAGATAGGACTCGGTATGGCTACACCTTC	CASSKDRTRYGYTF
TRBV5-1	TRBJ2-5	-	-	TGCGCCAGCAGCCCCGCTGGGAGTGAAGAGACCCAGTACTTC	CASSPAGSEETQYF
TRBV5-5	TRBJ1-2	-	TRBD1	TGTGCCAGCAGCTTAGGGACAGGGGCGCTCTACACCTTC	CASSLGTGALYTF
TRBV6-1	TRBJ2-4	-	TRBD2	TGTGCCAGCCGGCTAGCGGGAGATAATCAGTACTTC	CASRLAGDNQYF
TRBV5-1	TRBJ2-3	-	TRBD2	TGCGCCAGCAGCTTGGTAACTAGCGGGAGGGCCAGTAGAGATACGCAGTATTTT	CASSLVTSGRASRDTQYF
TRBV7-3	TRBJ2-2	-	TRBD2	TGTGCCAGCAGCCTAACCGGGACTCCCTCTAGCGGGAGGGCCGGCGGGGAGCTGTTTTTT	CASSLTGTPSSGRAGGELFF
TRBV29-1	TRBJ2-1	-	TRBD1	TGCAGCGTTGCTAACAGGGGGCTCTACAATGAGCAGTTCTTC	CSVANRGLYNEQFF
TRBV19	TRBJ1-1	-	-	TGTGCCAGTAGTATTCAGGCAGACACTGAAGCTTTCTTT	CASSIQADTEAFF
TRBV5-6	TRBJ2-3	few	-	TGTGCCAGCAGCTTGGTTAGCGGGACAGCAGATACGCAGTATTTT	CASSLVSGTADTQYF
TRBV5-1	TRBJ2-3	-	TRBD1	TGCGCCAGCAGCTCACGACAGGGGATTGTTACGCAGTATTTT	CASSSRQGIVTQYF
TRBV5-8	TRBJ1-2	-	TRBD1	TGTGCCAGCAGCCCGGAGACAGGGAAATGGGATGGCTACACCTTC	CASSPETGKWDGYTF
TRBV4-2	TRBJ1-1	-	TRBD1	TGTGCCAGCAGCCAGGAGCTTCCGGGACAGGGGGCTGTGAACACTGAAGCTTTCTTT	CASSQELPGQGAVNTEAFF
TRBV29-1	TRBJ2-1	-	TRBD2	TGCAGCGTCATTGGGACTACCACCCGGAATGAGCAGTTCTTC	CSVIGTTTRNEQFF
TRBV2	TRBJ1-4	-	TRBD1	TGTGCCAGCATAGAGGACAGGGGGAAGGAAAAACTGTTTTTT	CASIEDRGKEKLFF
TRBV28	TRBJ1-2	-	-	TGTGCCAGCAGTACCCAGGGAGGGGGCTATGGCTACACCTTC	CASSTQGGGYGYTF
TRBV20-1	TRBJ2-7	once	-	TGCAGTGCTAGGATTGCGGGTCAGCAGTACTTC	CSARIAGQQYF
TRBV6-5	TRBJ1-2	-	-	TGTGCCAGCAGTTTTAGGGAGCAAGGCTACACCTTC	CASSFREQGYTF
TRBV27	TRBJ2-1	-	TRBD2	TGTGCCAGCAGTTTAAGTCCTAGCGGGGCCTACAATGAGCAGTTCTTC	CASSLSPSGAYNEQFF
TRBV10-1	TRBJ2-7	-	-	TGCGCCAGCAGCCCGACAAAGACAACCTACGAGCAGTACTTC	CASSPTKTTYEQYF
TRBV5-4	TRBJ1-1	few	TRBD1	TGTGCCAGCAGCCCTTCACAGGGGTCCATCGCTTTCTTT	CASSPSQGSIAFF
TRBV19	TRBJ1-4	few	TRBD1	TGTGCCACTACCAGGGGGCGCGATGAAAAACTGTTTTTT	CATTRGRDEKLFF
TRBV4-1	TRBJ2-5	-	TRBD2	TGCGCCAGCAGCCTAGAGCGGGGGGCTCACCAAGAGACCCAGTACTTC	CASSLERGAHQETQYF
TRBV10-3	TRBJ1-2	-	-	TGTGCCATCAGTGATGACAAAATCATCCCCAACTATGGCTACACCTTC	CAISDDKIIPNYGYTF
TRBV5-1	TRBJ2-2	-	-	TGCGCCAGCAGCATTGATCCGGCGGCGACCGGGGAGCTGTTTTTT	CASSIDPAATGELFF
TRBV4-3	TRBJ2-1	-	TRBD1	TGCGCCAGCAGCCAAGATCCCCAGGGGGCTGTCGATGAGCAGTTCTTC	CASSQDPQGAVDEQFF
TRBV27	TRBJ2-7	-	TRBD1	TGTGCCAGCACCCCGGGACAGGGGATCCACGAGCAGTACTTC	CASTPGQGIHEQYF
TRBV18	TRBJ2-5	-	TRBD1	TGTGCCAGCTCACAGGACAGGGGCCAAGAGACCCAGTACTTC	CASSQDRGQETQYF
TRBV19	TRBJ2-7	-	TRBD1	TGTGCCAGCAGACCCGGGACAGGGGGCGTCTACGAGCAGTACTTC	CASRPGTGGVYEQYF
TRBV7-2	TRBJ2-7	-	-	TGTGCCAGCAGCTTAGCGTACGGGGAGAACGAGCAGTACTTC	CASSLAYGENEQYF
TRBV9	TRBJ2-7	-	-	TGTGCCAGCAGCGTAGTTGGGGCCGACGTCGTCGAGCAGTACTTC	CASSVVGADVVEQYF
TRBV11-3	TRBJ1-1	-	-	TGTGCCAGCCGGGGGGCGAACACTGAAGCTTTCTTT	CASRGANTEAFF
TRBV27	TRBJ1-2	-	TRBD1	TGTGCCAGCAGTTTATTCGGGCAGGGGGCTAACTATGGCTACACCTTC	CASSLFGQGANYGYTF
TRBV18	TRBJ2-1	-	TRBD2	TGTGCCAGCTCACCACGAACTAGCGGGGGGAGCAATGAGCAGTTCTTC	CASSPRTSGGSNEQFF
TRBV5-4	TRBJ2-1	-	-	TGTGCCAGCAGCTTCCGGCAGGGGGGAAATGAGCAGTTCTTC	CASSFRQGGNEQFF
TRBV19	TRBJ1-2	-	-	TGTGCCAGTAGTCAAAGCCAGGGGTATGGCTACACCTTC	CASSQSQGYGYTF
TRBV6-1	TRBJ1-4	-	-	TGTGCCAGCAGTGGGGGGGGGCAGGCAGGGGAAAATGAAAAACTGTTTTTT	CASSGGGQAGENEKLFF
TRBV5-1	TRBJ2-7	-	-	TGCGCCAGCAGCTTGTTGCCAGGGAAGATATACGAGCAGTACTTC	CASSLLPGKIYEQYF
TRBV5-6	TRBJ1-2	-	-	TGTGCCAGCAGACGGGTAGCTAACTATGGCTACACCTTC	CASRRVANYGYTF
TRBV2	TRBJ2-5	-	TRBD2	TGTGCCAGCAGGGTGAGCGGGGCTCAAGAGACCCAGTACTTC	CASRVSGAQETQYF
TRBV28	TRBJ2-5	-	-	TGTGCCAGCAGTTTGGTTGGCAGGGAAGAGACCCAGTACTTC	CASSLVGREETQYF
TRBV27	TRBJ2-5	-	-	TGTGCCAGCACCCACCCCAGGGGGACCCAGTACTTC	CASTHPRGTQYF
TRBV7-2	TRBJ1-5	-	-	TGTGCCAGCACCCTCCCGGGGGGCAATCAGCCCCAGCATTTT	CASTLPGGNQPQHF
TRBV28	TRBJ2-1	-	TRBD1	TGTGCCAGCAGTCCTAATTGGGGACAGGGAACATCCTACAATGAGCAGTTCTTC	CASSPNWGQGTSYNEQFF
TRBV28	TRBJ1-5	once	-	TGTGCCAGCAGTTTAGTAGGGGATAGCAATCAGCCCCAGCATTTT	CASSLVGDSNQPQHF
TRBV29-1	TRBJ2-2	-	TRBD2	TGCAGCGGAGGGGCGGGGGGGAACACCGGGGAGCTGTTTTTT	CSGGAGGNTGELFF
TRBV6-5	TRBJ2-1	-	TRBD2	TGTGCCAGCAGTACTCGGCCGGCGGGAGACGGTGAGCAGTTCTTC	CASSTRPAGDGEQFF
TRBV6-1	TRBJ2-7	-	-	TGTGCCAGCAGTGATCAACAGGCGGAGACCTACGAGCAGTACTTC	CASSDQQAETYEQYF
TRBV12-5	TRBJ1-2	-	-	TGTGCTAGTGGTTTGATGGAGGGCTATGGCTACACCTTC	CASGLMEGYGYTF
TRBV29-1	TRBJ2-3	once	TRBD2	TGCAGCGTTGAATCTACCGGGACTAGCGGGAGTAGGACAGATACGCAGTATTTT	CSVESTGTSGSRTDTQYF
TRBV10-3	TRBJ2-1	-	TRBD2	TGTGCCATCAGTCTGTTGGGACTAGCGTCGTACAATGAGCAGTTCTTC	CAISLLGLASYNEQFF